This T cell receptor beta chain was identified during a study of T cells in Graves' hyperthyroidism and ophthalmopathy. Study conclusions and caveats: A 13 V-J model separated ophthalmopathy from stable hyperthyroidism.

TCR beta CDR3 regions were amplified from RNA. The primer set for the first-round RT-PCR of the TCR CDR3 was HTBI. TCRdb passed the multiplex PCR reads through MiXCR, listing each CDR3 protein once. This sample yields over 700,000 distinct CDR3 sequences, of which approximately 40% are seen a single time; more than 25% belongs to the top ten. CDR1 is SGHRS and CDR2 is YFSETQ in the germline V gene. The CDR3 totals 12 residues. As concerns this clonotype: The antigen is not known. Germline and junction disagree at one end, which may indicate a read error.

The sequence derives from a middle-aged woman with Graves' hyperthyroidism. The chain couples TRBV5-1 to TRBJ2-7; TRBD1 or TRBD2 may be the D gene (5 bases each). What was sequenced was blood. The CDR3 spells CAGSRDLTEQYF. The CDR3, as DNA: TGCGCCGGCAGCCGGGACCTGACCGAGCAGTACTTC.